The 18 T cell receptor beta chains listed next were all sequenced from one sample in a study of identical twins. A single record per CDR3 protein comes from TCRdb applying MiXCR to the 5' RACE reads. Of 270,000 or so distinct CDR3 sequences in the sample, roughly 8.7% were seen once. In addition, the sample was reused for a study of yellow fever vaccine responses in identical twins.

Sequencing used CD8+ T cells sorted from blood. The source is a woman aged 18 to 35 in good health.

There are a few counts of this clonotype. The chain uses TRBV5-1 and TRBJ2-3; D remains ambiguous. V was clipped by 1 base and J by 0 bases, with 15 bases between them. CDR1 SGHRS and CDR2 YFSETQ come from the germline V gene. The CDR3 totals 17 residues. DNA of the CDR3: TGCGCCAGCAGCTTGTTCGAGGAAAGGCTCAGCACAGATACGCAGTATTTT. As protein: CASSLFEERLSTDTQYF. Drawing the rest from reference TRBV5-1 and TRBJ2-3, the complete variable domain is KAGVTQTPRYLIKTRGQQVTLSCSPISGHRSVSWYQQTPGQGLQFLFEYFSETQRNKGNFPGRFSGRQFSNSRSEMNVSTLELGDSALYLCASSLFEERLSTDTQYFGPGTRLTVL.

This clonotype was counted many times. This chain uses TRBV20-1 with TRBJ2-7; D unresolved. V was cut by 6 bases and J by 5 bases, with 17 bases left in between. This CDR3 has 13 residues. Looked up from germline, CDR1 is DFQATT and CDR2 is SNEGSKA (reference sequence). Here the CDR3 DNA reads TGCAGTGCCGCGTGGCAGGCGGCCCACGAGCAGTACTTC. This gives the protein CSAAWQAAHEQYF.

The chain links TRBV7-9 to TRBJ1-1, with 8 bases fitting TRBD1. This CDR3 comprises 15 residues. V dropped 5 bases and J dropped 8; count of bases not matched to a gene: 13. Germline V gene data show CDR1 as SEHNR and CDR2 as FQNEAQ (reference sequence). The CDR3 here is CASSLGWGQDVEAFF. For the CDR3, the DNA is TGTGCCAGCAGCCTAGGATGGGGACAGGACGTGGAAGCTTTCTTT. The whole variable domain, filled in from reference TRBV7-9 and TRBJ1-1, reads DTGVSQNPRHKITKRGQNVTFRCDPISEHNRLYWYRQTLGQGPEFLTYFQNEAQLEKSRLLSDRFSAERPKGSFSTLEIQRTEQGDSAMYLCASSLGWGQDVEAFFGQGTRLTVV.

Concerning this clonotype: The junction shows a germline mismatch at one end, possibly a read error. This chain connects TRBV7-7 to TRBJ2-7, with D unresolved. Germline CDR1 reads SSHAT; CDR2 reads FNYEAQ (reference sequence). This CDR3 has 16 amino acids. Here the CDR3 reads CASSLASRGASYEQYF. The CDR3 DNA follows: TGTGCTAGCAGCTTAGCTTCTCGCGGAGCGTCCTACGAGCAGTACTTC.

This clonotype was picked up a small number of times. The V call is TRBV15, the J call TRBJ2-1; no reliable D call. V dropped 0 bases and J dropped 5 bases, with 8 bases sitting between them. Per germline, CDR1 LNHNV and CDR2 YYDKDF (reference sequence). This CDR3 region has 14 residues. The CDR3 nucleotides are TGTGCCACCAGCAGAGATCGTAACCACAATGAGCAGTTCTTC. Translating it yields CATSRDRNHNEQFF.

This clonotype has ten or more counts. The chain employs TRBV7-9 and TRBJ2-7; 9 bases align to TRBD1. Germline CDR1 and CDR2: SEHNR and FQNEAQ (reference sequence). The CDR3 is 15 residues long. J lost 3 bases, V lost 4 bases, and 7 bases had no gene match. The CDR3: CASSWEKGQGYEQYF. CDR3 bases: TGTGCCAGCAGCTGGGAGAAGGGACAGGGCTACGAGCAGTACTTC.

The table lists this clonotype with many counts. The V call is TRBV7-8, the J call TRBJ2-1; 8 bases are shared with TRBD1. This CDR3 has 13 amino acids. CDR1 is SGHVS and CDR2 is FQNEAQ in the germline V gene. J was trimmed by 10 bases and V by 2 bases; bases with no gene match: 4. CDR3 protein: CASSLLTGGEQFF. For the CDR3, the DNA is TGTGCCAGCAGCTTATTAACAGGGGGGGAGCAGTTCTTC.

The chain links TRBV27 to TRBJ2-3, with TRBD2 matching 8 bases. V gave up 4 bases and J gave up 6 bases; unmatched junction bases: 9. The CDR3 covers 15 residues. CDR1 is MNHEY and CDR2 is SMNVEV in the germline V gene (reference sequence). CDR3 amino acids: CASSYSGSAADTQYF. CDR3 DNA sequence: TGTGCCAGCAGTTACAGCGGGAGCGCAGCGGATACGCAGTATTTT.

There are many counts of this clonotype. The V and J genes are TRBV12-3 or TRBV12-4 and TRBJ1-1; no firm D call. The V gene lost 4 bases and the J gene lost 6 bases, with 6 bases spanning the gap. The CDR3 runs to 11 residues. CDR3 region: CASSSPPEAFF. The CDR3 bases are TGTGCCAGCAGTTCCCCCCCTGAAGCTTTCTTT.

This clonotype has just a few counts. The gene calls are TRBV28 and TRBJ2-1; the D gene is possibly TRBD2 (6 bases). Trimming took off 3 bases at V and 5 bases at J, with 17 bases between the two ends. Germline V gives CDR1 MDHEN, CDR2 SYDVKM. This CDR3 region has 16 residues. CDR3 loop: CASSLIEEGKNNEQFF. The CDR3 bases are TGTGCCAGCAGTTTGATAGAGGAGGGGAAAAACAATGAGCAGTTCTTC. Combining the CDR3 with reference TRBV28 and TRBJ2-1 gives the whole variable domain DVKVTQSSRYLVKRTGEKVFLECVQDMDHENMFWYRQDPGLGLRLIYFSYDVKMKEKGDIPEGYSVSREKKERFSLILESASTNQTSMYLCASSLIEEGKNNEQFFGPGTRLTVL.

Ten or more counts support this clonotype. The chain links TRBV15 to TRBJ1-2, with a tentative D call TRBD1 (5 bases). The CDR3 has 14 residues. The V and J ends lost 2 bases and 6 bases respectively, with 13 bases between them. Looked up from germline, CDR1 is LNHNV and CDR2 is YYDKDF (reference sequence). The CDR3 DNA reads as TGTGCCACCAGCAGACTCGTCTCGGGGGATGGCTACACCTTC. It codes for CATSRLVSGDGYTF.

This clonotype was seen many times. The V call is TRBV2, the J call TRBJ2-7, with D possibly matching TRBD2 (5 bases). CDR1 and CDR2 (germline): SNHLY, FYNNEI. The CDR3 runs 14 residues. V shed 1 base and J shed 3 bases, with 10 bases lying between them. CDR3 protein: CASSEEPGSYEQYF. For the CDR3, the DNA is TGTGCCAGCAGTGAAGAGCCGGGAAGCTACGAGCAGTACTTC.

This rearrangement joins TRBV7-2 to TRBJ2-1, with no clear D. The CDR3 contains 12 residues. CDR1 is SGHTA and CDR2 is FQGNSA in the germline V gene. Trimming pared 1 base from V and 8 bases from J, leaving 6 bases between. DNA for the CDR3: TGTGCCAGCAGCTTAGGCCGCCATGAGCAGTTCTTC. This gives the protein CASSLGRHEQFF. The full variable domain, with the rest looked up from reference TRBV7-2 and TRBJ2-1, is GAGVSQSPSNKVTEKGKDVELRCDPISGHTALYWYRQSLGQGLEFLIYFQGNSAPDKSGLPSDRFSAERTGGSVSTLTIQRTQQEDSAVYLCASSLGRHEQFFGPGTRLTVL.

This clonotype has just a few counts. The CDR3 is CASNLELGEQFF. DNA of the CDR3: TGTGCCAGCAATTTGGAGCTAGGTGAGCAGTTCTTC. The rearrangement joins TRBV6-2 or TRBV6-3 to TRBJ2-1; no firm D call. V shed 7 bases and J shed 9 bases, with 13 bases lying between them. This CDR3 contains 12 residues. Germline V CDR1 and CDR2: MNHEY, SVGEGT.

This clonotype was observed a handful of times. The rearrangement uses TRBV2 and TRBJ1-5; 7 bases line up with TRBD1. CDR3 length: 16 residues. V lost 3 bases, J lost 3 bases, and 8 bases stayed unmatched. Looked up from germline, CDR1 is SNHLY and CDR2 is FYNNEI. CDR3 nucleotide sequence: TGTGCCAGCAGTGACTTGGGGACAGCAGTCAATCAGCCCCAGCATTTT. Protein product: CASSDLGTAVNQPQHF.

The V gene is TRBV27, the J gene TRBJ2-7; possibly TRBD2 for D (5 bases). The V gene's germline CDR1 is MNHEY and CDR2 SMNVEV (reference sequence). This CDR3 is 15 amino acids long. Trimming left V 3 bases short and J 0 bases short, with 12 bases between. The CDR3 bases are TGTGCCAGCAGTTTGCTCGTGGGAGTCTCCTACGAGCAGTACTTC. The encoded protein is CASSLLVGVSYEQYF.

Only a few counts were recorded for this clonotype. The chain employs TRBV15 and TRBJ2-7; 9 bases are a match to TRBD1. This CDR3 is built from 15 residues. Germline V gene lookup returns CDR1 LNHNV and CDR2 YYDKDF (reference sequence). Trimming removed 3 bases from V and 4 bases from J; junction bases left unmatched: 7. This CDR3 reads CATSSTGTGIYEQYF. In nucleotides, the CDR3 is TGTGCCACCAGCAGTACCGGGACAGGGATTTACGAGCAGTACTTC.

This clonotype came up many times. This chain connects TRBV29-1 to TRBJ2-1; 9 nucleotides align to TRBD2. Per germline, CDR1 SQVTM and CDR2 ANQGSEA. The CDR3 is 15 residues long. Unmatched junction bases numbered 2, after V lost 2 bases and J lost 0 bases. In DNA form, the CDR3 reads TGCAGCGTTGAAATAGCGGGGGTCTCCTACAATGAGCAGTTCTTC. Amino acid sequence: CSVEIAGVSYNEQFF.